This TCR beta chain stems from a study of T-cell memory formation after mild COVID-19. General observations from the study: CD4+ contracting clones were found mainly in CM and EM, and CD8+ ones in EMRA.

CDR3 size: 15 residues. Trimming cost V 3 bases and J 0 bases, with 9 bases left between them. Per germline, CDR1 SEHNR and CDR2 FQNEAQ (reference sequence). TCRdb analysed the 5' RACE reads with MiXCR anew, one entry per CDR3 protein. The table has about 430,000 distinct CDR3 sequences, about a sixth seen once. A note on this clonotype: Its antigen is not identified.

Sequencing input: PBMCs or a T cell subset sorted from them (not recorded which). J is TRBJ2-1 and V is TRBV7-9; TRBD1 might be the D (6 bases). The sequence derives from a man younger than 35 who had mild COVID-19 (a few samples of this study predate the infection). Cell type and time point are not known. CDR3 DNA sequence: TGTGCCAGCAGCTTGGACAGATACTCCTACAATGAGCAGTTCTTC. It yields the protein CASSLDRYSYNEQFF.